This T cell receptor beta chain was profiled in a study of blood T cell repertoires in COVID-19. Study-level information: Nucleic acid was either cDNA or gDNA, and it came from T cells, B-cell-depleted T cells, or PBMCs.

The table came from immunoSEQ multiplex PCR; TCRdb's copy has only in-frame clones and leaves some out. The sample has about 61,000 clones; 70% to 80% are singletons. Sequencing input: peripheral blood. The TCR originated in an elderly man with active or convalescent COVID-19.

The CDR3 here is CASSYSGRVGETQYF. DNA for the CDR3: TGTGCCAGCAGTTACTCGGGCAGGGTAGGCGAGACCCAGTACTTC. The chain couples TRBV6-5 to TRBJ2-5, with TRBD1 as a possible D gene (5 bases). This CDR3 contains 15 residues. V dropped 0 bases and J dropped 5 bases, with 13 bases sitting between them. The V gene's germline CDR1 is MNHEY and CDR2 SVGAGI.